These 8 T cell receptor beta chains were all obtained from the same sample, sequenced in a study of a mutant IDH1 vaccine in newly diagnosed glioma. The repertoire was sequenced with immunoSEQ multiplex PCR; TCRdb's copy has only in-frame clones and lacks some. Of more than 55,000 clones in the sample, about 80% were seen once. Time point: week 5, during vaccination. Each vaccine dose was 300 ug of mutant IDH1 20-mer peptide, with topical imiquimod. What these receptors recognize is not known. Sequenced material: PBMCs, taken from a glioma patient whose treatment included an IDH1 peptide vaccine. The receptors originated from a woman between 18 and 29 years old with glioma. Some clones in this sample may be carry-over from other donors' samples.

The gene calls are TRBV6-5 and TRBJ1-1; D is undetermined. V dropped 6 bases and J dropped 0 bases, with 5 bases sitting between them. This CDR3 has 12 amino acids. Germline CDR1 and CDR2: MNHEY and SVGAGI. The chain's CDR3 is CASRGMNTEAFF. Here the CDR3 DNA reads TGTGCCAGCAGGGGGATGAACACTGAAGCTTTCTTT.

V usage is TRBV4-2 and J usage is TRBJ2-1; 8 bases map to TRBD2. V shed 0 bases and J 8 bases; nucleotides not matched to a gene: 6. CDR1 is LGHNA and CDR2 is YNFKEQ in the germline V gene. This CDR3 has 15 residues. The CDR3 loop reads CASSQDRAGADEQFF. CDR3 nucleotide sequence: TGTGCCAGCAGCCAAGATCGAGCGGGGGCGGATGAGCAGTTCTTC.

The J gene is TRBJ1-2, the V gene TRBV6-5; D call uncertain. The CDR3 is made up of 15 amino acids. Germline V gene data show CDR1 as MNHEY and CDR2 as SVGAGI. V was shortened by 1 base and J by 0 bases, with 9 bases between the two germline ends. The CDR3 protein is CASSYWADTNYGYTF. CDR3 in DNA: TGTGCCAGCAGTTACTGGGCCGATACTAACTATGGCTACACCTTC.

This chain uses TRBV13 with TRBJ2-7, with 13 bases aligning to TRBD2. There are 18 residues in the CDR3. Germline trimming cut 5 bases from V and 1 base from J; bases unmatched to any gene: 11. Germline CDR1 and CDR2: PRHDT and FYEKMQ (reference sequence). The CDR3 protein is CASSPRTSGGASSYEQYF. CDR3 in DNA: TGTGCCAGCAGCCCACGTACTAGCGGGGGGGCGTCATCCTACGAGCAGTACTTC.

This chain uses TRBV29-1 with TRBJ2-7; TRBD2 agrees at 8 bases. After removal of 5 bases from V and 6 bases from J, the junction contained 6 bases not matched to a gene. The length of the CDR3 is 12 residues. CDR1 and CDR2 (germline): SQVTM, ANQGSEA. The CDR3 reads CSVLIAGSEQYF. The CDR3 DNA is TGCAGCGTTCTTATAGCGGGAAGCGAGCAGTACTTC.

The V gene is TRBV5-4, the J gene TRBJ2-7, with TRBD1 matching 8 bases. This CDR3 has 15 amino acids. In germline, CDR1 is SGHNT, CDR2 YYREEE (reference sequence). V gave up 4 bases and J gave up 4 bases; unmatched junction bases: 10. The CDR3, as DNA: TGTGCCAGCAGCCTAGGACAGGGCGGGACTTACGAGCAGTACTTC. Its translation is CASSLGQGGTYEQYF.

The CDR3 sequence: CASSVGLAGGGAYNEQFF. Written as DNA, the CDR3 is TGTGCCAGCAGCGTAGGACTAGCGGGAGGGGGGGCCTACAATGAGCAGTTCTTC. This chain uses TRBV9 with TRBJ2-1, with TRBD2 matching over 14 bases. Losses at the gene ends were 0 bases for V and 2 bases for J; bases not matched to a gene: 4. Per the germline V gene, CDR1 is SGDLS and CDR2 is YYNGEE. This CDR3 is 18 amino acids long.

The chain has TRBV19 and TRBJ1-3; TRBD1 aligns across 7 bases. The CDR3 has 15 amino acids. With 3 bases clipped from V and 0 bases from J, the junction kept 2 bases outside the gene matches. Germline V gives CDR1 LNHDA, CDR2 SQIVND (reference sequence). The CDR3 sequence is CASSMDRFSGNTIYF. The CDR3 nucleotides read TGTGCCAGTAGTATGGACAGGTTCTCTGGAAACACCATATATTTT.